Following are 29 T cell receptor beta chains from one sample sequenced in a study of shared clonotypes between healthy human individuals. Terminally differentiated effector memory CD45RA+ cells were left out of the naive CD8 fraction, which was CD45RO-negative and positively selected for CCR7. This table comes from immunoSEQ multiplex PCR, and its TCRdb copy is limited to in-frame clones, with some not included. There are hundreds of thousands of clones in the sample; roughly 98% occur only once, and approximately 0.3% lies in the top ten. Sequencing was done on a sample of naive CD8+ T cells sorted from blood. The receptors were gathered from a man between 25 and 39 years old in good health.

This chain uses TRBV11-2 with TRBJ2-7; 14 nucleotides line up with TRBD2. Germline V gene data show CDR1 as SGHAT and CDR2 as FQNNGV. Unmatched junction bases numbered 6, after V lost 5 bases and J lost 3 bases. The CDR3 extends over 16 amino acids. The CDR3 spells CASSGGTSGSIYEQYF. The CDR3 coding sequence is TGTGCCAGCAGCGGGGGGACTAGCGGGAGTATCTACGAGCAGTACTTC.

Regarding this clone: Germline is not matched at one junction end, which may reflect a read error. CDR3 amino acids: CASSLAPGASYEQYF. The CDR3 DNA is TGTGCTAGCAGCTTAGCGCCGGGGGCCTCCTACGAGCAGTACTTC. The rearrangement joins TRBV7-7 to TRBJ2-7; the D gene could be TRBD1 or TRBD2 (6 bases each). This CDR3 is 15 amino acids long. CDR1 is SSHAT, CDR2 FNYEAQ, per germline (reference sequence).

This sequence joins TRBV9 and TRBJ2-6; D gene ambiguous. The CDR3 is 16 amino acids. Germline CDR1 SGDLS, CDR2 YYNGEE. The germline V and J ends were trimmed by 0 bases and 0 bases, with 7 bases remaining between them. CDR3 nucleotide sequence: TGTGCCAGCAGCGTAGATATGGACTCTGGGGCCAACGTCCTGACTTTC. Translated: CASSVDMDSGANVLTF.

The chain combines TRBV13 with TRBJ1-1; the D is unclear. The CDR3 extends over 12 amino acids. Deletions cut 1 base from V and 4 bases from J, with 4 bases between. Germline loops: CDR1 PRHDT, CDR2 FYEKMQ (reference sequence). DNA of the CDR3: TGTGCCAGCAGCTTAGTCGGCACTGAAGCTTTCTTT. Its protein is CASSLVGTEAFF.

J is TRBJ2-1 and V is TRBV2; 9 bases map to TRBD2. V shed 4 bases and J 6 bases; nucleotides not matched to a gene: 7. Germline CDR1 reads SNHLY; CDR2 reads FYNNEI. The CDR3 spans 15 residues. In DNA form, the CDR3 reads TGTGCCAGCAGTGTAGCGGGAGAGTCAAGCAATGAGCAGTTCTTC. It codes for CASSVAGESSNEQFF.

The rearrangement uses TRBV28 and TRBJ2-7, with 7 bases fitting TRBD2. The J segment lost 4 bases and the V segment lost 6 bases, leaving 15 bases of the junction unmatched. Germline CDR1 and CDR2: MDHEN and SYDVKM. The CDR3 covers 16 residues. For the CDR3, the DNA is TGTGCCAGCAGCCACGGGGAGGGCTGGTCTCGATACGAGCAGTACTTC. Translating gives CASSHGEGWSRYEQYF.

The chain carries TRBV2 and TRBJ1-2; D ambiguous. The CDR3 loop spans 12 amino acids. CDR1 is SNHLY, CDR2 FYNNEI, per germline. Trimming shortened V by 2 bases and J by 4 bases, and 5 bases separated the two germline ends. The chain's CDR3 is CASSEKVYGYTF. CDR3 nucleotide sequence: TGTGCCAGCAGTGAAAAGGTCTATGGCTACACCTTC. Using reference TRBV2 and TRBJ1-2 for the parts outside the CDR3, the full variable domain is EPEVTQTPSHQVTQMGQEVILRCVPISNHLYFYWYRQILGQKVEFLVSFYNNEISEKSEIFDDQFSVERPDGSNFTLKIRSTKLEDSAMYFCASSEKVYGYTFGSGTRLTVV.

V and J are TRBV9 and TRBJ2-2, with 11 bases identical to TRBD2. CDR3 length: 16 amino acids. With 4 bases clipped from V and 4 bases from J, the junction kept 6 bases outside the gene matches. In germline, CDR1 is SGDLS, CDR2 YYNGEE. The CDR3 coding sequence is TGTGCCAGCAGCTCTACTAGCGGGAGTGGCACCGGGGAGCTGTTTTTT. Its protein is CASSSTSGSGTGELFF.

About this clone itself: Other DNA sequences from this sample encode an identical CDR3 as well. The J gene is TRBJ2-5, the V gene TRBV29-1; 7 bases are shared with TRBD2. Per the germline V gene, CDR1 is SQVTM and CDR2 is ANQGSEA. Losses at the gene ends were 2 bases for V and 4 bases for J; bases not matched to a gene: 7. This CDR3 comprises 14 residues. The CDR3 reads CSVELAGRGETQYF. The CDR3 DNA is TGCAGCGTTGAATTGGCGGGGAGGGGAGAGACCCAGTACTTC.

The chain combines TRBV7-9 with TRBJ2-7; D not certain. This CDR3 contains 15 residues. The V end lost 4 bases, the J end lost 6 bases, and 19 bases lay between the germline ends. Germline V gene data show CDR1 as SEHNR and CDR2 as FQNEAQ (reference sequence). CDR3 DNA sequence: TGTGCCAGCAGCTCCGCCCTTGGTTTTCCTGGCGAGCAGTACTTC. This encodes CASSSALGFPGEQYF.

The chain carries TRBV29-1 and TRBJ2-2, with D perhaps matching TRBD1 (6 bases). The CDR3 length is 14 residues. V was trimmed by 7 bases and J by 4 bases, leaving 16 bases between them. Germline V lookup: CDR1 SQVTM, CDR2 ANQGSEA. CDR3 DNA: TGCAGCGCATCCTCCTCAGGGGTCACCGGGGAGCTGTTTTTT. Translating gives CSASSSGVTGELFF.

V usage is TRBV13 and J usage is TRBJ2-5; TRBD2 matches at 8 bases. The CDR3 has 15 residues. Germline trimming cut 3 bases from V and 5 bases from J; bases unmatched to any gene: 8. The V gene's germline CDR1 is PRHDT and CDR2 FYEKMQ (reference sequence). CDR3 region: CASSFTAGDGETQYF. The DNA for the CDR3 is TGTGCCAGCAGCTTTACAGCGGGAGATGGGGAGACCCAGTACTTC.

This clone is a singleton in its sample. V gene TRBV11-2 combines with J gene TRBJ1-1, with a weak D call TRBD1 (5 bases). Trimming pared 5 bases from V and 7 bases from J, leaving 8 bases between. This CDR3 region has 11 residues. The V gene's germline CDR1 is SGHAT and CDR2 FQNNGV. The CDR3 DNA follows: TGTGCCAGCAGCCTTGGGGGTGAAGCTTTCTTT. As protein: CASSLGGEAFF.

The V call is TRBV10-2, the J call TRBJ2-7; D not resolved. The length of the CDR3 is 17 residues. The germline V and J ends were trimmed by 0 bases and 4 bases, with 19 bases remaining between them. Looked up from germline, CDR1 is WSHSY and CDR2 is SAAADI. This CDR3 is CASSESVIARSAYEQYF. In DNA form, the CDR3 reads TGCGCCAGCAGTGAGTCGGTAATAGCAAGGAGTGCGTACGAGCAGTACTTC.

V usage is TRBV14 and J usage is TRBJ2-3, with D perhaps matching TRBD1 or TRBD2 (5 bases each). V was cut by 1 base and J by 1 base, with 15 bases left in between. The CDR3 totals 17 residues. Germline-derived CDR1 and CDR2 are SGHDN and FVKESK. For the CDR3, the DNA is TGTGCCAGCAGCCAAGTCGTCTCGGGACCGGGCACAGATACGCAGTATTTT. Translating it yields CASSQVVSGPGTDTQYF.

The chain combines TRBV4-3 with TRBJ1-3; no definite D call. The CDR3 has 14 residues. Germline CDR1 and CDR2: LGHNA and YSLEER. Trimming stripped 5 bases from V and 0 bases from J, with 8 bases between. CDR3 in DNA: TGCGCCAGCAGCTCCCCGACCTCTGGAAACACCATATATTTT. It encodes CASSSPTSGNTIYF.

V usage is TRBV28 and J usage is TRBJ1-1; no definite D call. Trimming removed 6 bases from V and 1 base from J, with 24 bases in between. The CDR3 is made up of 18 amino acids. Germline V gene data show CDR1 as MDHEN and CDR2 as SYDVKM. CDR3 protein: CASRSNGRFGPQNTEAFF. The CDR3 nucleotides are TGTGCCAGCAGGTCTAACGGGAGGTTCGGGCCTCAGAACACTGAAGCTTTCTTT.

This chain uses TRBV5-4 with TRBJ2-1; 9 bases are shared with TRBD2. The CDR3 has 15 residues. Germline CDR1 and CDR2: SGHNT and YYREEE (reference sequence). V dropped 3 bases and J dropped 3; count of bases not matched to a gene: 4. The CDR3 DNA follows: TGTGCCAGCAGCTGGGCGGGAGGGGACTACAATGAGCAGTTCTTC. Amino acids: CASSWAGGDYNEQFF.

The CDR3 DNA sequence: TGCAGCGTTGGAGGGAGGAGGGATGAGCAGTTCTTC. It yields the protein CSVGGRRDEQFF. The chain combines TRBV29-1 with TRBJ2-1, with a weak D call TRBD2 (6 bases). The CDR3 sequence is 12 residues long. V was shortened by 4 bases and J by 8 bases, with 12 bases between the two germline ends. The germline V gene has CDR1 SQVTM and CDR2 ANQGSEA.

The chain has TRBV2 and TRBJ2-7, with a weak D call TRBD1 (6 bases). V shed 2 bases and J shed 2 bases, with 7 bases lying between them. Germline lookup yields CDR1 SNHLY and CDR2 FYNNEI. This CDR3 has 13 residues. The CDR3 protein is CASSETGPYEQYF. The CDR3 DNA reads TGTGCCAGCAGTGAAACAGGGCCCTACGAGCAGTACTTC.

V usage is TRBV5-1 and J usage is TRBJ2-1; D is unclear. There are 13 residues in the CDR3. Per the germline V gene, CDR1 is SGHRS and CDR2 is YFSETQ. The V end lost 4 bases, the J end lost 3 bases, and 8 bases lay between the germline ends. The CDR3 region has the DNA TGCGCCAGCAGCGCGTCCAGCTACAATGAGCAGTTCTTC. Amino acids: CASSASSYNEQFF.

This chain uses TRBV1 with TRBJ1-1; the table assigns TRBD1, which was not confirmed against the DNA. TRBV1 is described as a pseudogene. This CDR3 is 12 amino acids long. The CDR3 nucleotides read TGCACCAGCAGCCCTAGGGCACAGGTAGCTTTCTTT. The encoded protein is CTSSPRAQVAFF.

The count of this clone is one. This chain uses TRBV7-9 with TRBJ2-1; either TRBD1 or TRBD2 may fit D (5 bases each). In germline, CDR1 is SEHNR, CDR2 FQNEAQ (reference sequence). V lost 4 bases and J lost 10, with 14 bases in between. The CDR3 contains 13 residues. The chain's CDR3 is CASSSRGAGEQFF. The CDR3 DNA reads TGTGCCAGCAGCTCCCGAGGGGCTGGGGAGCAGTTCTTC.

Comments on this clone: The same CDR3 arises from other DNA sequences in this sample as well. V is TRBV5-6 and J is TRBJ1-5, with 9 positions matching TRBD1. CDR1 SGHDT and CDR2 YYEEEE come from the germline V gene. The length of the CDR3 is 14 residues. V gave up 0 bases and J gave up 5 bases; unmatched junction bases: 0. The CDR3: CASSLGTGDQPQHF. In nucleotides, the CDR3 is TGTGCCAGCAGCTTGGGGACAGGGGATCAGCCCCAGCATTTT.

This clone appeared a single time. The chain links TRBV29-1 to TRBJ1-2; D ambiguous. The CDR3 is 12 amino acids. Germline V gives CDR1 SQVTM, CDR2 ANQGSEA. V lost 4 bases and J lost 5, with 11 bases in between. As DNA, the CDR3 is TGCAGCGTTGTGTCGGGTTCTTATGGCTACACCTTC. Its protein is CSVVSGSYGYTF.

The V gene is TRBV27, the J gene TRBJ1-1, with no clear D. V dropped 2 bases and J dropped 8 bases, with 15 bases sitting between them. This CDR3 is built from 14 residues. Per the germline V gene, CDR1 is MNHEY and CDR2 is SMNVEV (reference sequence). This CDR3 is CASSLGGSGGEAFF. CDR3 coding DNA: TGTGCCAGCAGTTTAGGAGGGTCGGGAGGAGAAGCTTTCTTT.

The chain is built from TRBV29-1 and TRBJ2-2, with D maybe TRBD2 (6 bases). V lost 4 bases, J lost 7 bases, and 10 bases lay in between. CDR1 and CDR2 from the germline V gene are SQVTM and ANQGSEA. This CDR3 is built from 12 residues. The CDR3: CSVVWGGGELFF. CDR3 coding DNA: TGCAGCGTTGTTTGGGGAGGCGGGGAGCTGTTTTTT.

CDR3: CATSREGPPIGPQLFF. CDR3 in DNA: TGTGCCACCAGCAGAGAGGGACCCCCGATCGGACCGCAGTTGTTTTTT. This chain uses TRBV15 with TRBJ1-4; TRBD1 is a possible D gene (5 bases). The CDR3 totals 16 residues. The ends were cut back, 0 bases at V and 15 bases at J, with 23 bases in the middle. CDR1 and CDR2 from the germline V gene are LNHNV and YYDKDF (reference sequence).

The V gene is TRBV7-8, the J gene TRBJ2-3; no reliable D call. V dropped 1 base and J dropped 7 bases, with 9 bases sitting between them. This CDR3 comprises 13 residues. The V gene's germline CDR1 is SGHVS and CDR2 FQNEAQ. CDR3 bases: TGTGCCAGCAGCTTAGTCGACGGGCATACGCAGTATTTT. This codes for CASSLVDGHTQYF.